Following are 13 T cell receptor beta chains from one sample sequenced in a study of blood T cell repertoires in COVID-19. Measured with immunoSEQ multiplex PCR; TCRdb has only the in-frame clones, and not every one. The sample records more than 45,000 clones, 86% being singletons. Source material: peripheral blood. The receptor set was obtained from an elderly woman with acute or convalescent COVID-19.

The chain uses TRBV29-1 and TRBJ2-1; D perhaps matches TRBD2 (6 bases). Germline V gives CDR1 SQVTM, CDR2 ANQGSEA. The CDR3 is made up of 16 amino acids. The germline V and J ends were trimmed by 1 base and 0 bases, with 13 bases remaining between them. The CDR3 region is CSVEGRDQSSYNEQFF. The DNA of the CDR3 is TGCAGCGTTGAAGGGAGGGACCAAAGCTCCTACAATGAGCAGTTCTTC.

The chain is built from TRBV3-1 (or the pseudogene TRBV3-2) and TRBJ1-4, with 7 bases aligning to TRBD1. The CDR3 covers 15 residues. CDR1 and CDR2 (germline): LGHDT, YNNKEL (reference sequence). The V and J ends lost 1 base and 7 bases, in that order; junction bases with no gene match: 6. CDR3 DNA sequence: TGTGCCAGCAGCCAAGGCGTGACAGGGTCTGAAAAACTGTTTTTT. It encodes CASSQGVTGSEKLFF.

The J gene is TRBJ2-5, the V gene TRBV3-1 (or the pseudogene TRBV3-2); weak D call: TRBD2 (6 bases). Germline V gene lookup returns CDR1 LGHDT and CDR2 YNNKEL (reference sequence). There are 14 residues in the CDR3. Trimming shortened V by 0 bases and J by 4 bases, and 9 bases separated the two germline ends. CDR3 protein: CASSQDVGGETQYF. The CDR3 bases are TGTGCCAGCAGCCAAGACGTGGGAGGAGAGACCCAGTACTTC.

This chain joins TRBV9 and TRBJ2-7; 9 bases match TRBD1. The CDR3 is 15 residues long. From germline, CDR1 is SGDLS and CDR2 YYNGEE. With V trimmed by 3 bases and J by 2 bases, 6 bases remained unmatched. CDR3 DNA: TGTGCCAGCAGCGCCGGGACAGGGTTCACCTACGAGCAGTACTTC. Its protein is CASSAGTGFTYEQYF. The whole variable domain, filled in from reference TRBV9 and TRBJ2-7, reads DSGVTQTPKHLITATGQRVTLRCSPRSGDLSVYWYQQSLDQGLQFLIQYYNGEERAKGNILERFSAQQFPDLHSELNLSSLELGDSALYFCASSAGTGFTYEQYFGPGTRLTVT.

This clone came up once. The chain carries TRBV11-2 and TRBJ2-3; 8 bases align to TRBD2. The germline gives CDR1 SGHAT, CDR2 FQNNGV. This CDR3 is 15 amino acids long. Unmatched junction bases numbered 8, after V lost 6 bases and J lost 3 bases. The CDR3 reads CASRGSGGLTDTQYF. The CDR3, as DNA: TGTGCCAGCAGAGGCAGCGGGGGATTAACAGATACGCAGTATTTT.

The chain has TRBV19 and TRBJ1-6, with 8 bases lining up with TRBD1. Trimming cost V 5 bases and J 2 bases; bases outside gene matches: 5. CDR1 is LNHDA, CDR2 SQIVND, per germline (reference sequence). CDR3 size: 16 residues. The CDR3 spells CASSGDRQAYNSPLHF. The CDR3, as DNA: TGTGCCAGTAGTGGGGACAGGCAAGCCTATAATTCACCCCTCCACTTT.

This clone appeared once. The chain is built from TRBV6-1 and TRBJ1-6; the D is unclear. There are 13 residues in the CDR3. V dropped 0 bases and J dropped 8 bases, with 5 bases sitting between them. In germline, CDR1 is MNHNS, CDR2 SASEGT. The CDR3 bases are TGTGCCAGCAGTGAAGCCGGGGATTCACCCCTCCACTTT. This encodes CASSEAGDSPLHF.

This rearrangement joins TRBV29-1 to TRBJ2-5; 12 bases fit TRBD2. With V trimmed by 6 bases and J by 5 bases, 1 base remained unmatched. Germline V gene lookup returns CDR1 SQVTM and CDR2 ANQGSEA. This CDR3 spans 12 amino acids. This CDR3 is CSVGLAGETQYF. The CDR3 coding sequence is TGCAGCGTCGGACTAGCGGGGGAGACCCAGTACTTC.

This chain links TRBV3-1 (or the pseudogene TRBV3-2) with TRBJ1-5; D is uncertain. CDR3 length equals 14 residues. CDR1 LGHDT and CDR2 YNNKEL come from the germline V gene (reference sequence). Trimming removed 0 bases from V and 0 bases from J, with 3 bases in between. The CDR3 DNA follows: TGTGCCAGCAGCCAAGACAGTAGCAATCAGCCCCAGCATTTT. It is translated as CASSQDSSNQPQHF.

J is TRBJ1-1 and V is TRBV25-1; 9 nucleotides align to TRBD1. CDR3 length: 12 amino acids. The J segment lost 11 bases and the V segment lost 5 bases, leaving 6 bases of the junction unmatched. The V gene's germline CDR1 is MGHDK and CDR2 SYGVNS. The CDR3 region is CASSRDRVEAFF. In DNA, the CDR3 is TGTGCCAGCAGTAGGGACAGGGTGGAGGCTTTCTTT.

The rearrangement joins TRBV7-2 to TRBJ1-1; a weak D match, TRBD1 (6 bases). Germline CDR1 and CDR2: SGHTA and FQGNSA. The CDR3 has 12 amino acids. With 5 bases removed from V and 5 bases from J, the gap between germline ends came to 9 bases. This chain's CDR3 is CASSPQGTEAFF. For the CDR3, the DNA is TGTGCCAGCAGCCCTCAGGGGACTGAAGCTTTCTTT. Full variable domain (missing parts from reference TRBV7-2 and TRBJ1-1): GAGVSQSPSNKVTEKGKDVELRCDPISGHTALYWYRQSLGQGLEFLIYFQGNSAPDKSGLPSDRFSAERTGGSVSTLTIQRTQQEDSAVYLCASSPQGTEAFFGQGTRLTVV.

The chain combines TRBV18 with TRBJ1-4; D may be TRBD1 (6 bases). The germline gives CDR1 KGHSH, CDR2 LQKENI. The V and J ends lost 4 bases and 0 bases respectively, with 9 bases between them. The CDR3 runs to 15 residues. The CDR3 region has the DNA TGTGCCAGCTCACTGACAGGTGCAACTAATGAAAAACTGTTTTTT. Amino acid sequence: CASSLTGATNEKLFF.

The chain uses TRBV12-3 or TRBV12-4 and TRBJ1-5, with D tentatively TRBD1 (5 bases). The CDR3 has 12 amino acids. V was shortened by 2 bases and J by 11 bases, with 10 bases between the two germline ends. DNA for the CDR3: TGTGCCAGCAGTTTACAGGGAACGACCCAGCATTTT. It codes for CASSLQGTTQHF.